This T cell receptor (beta chain) was profiled in a study of shared clonotypes between healthy human individuals (TCRdb year 2020). With respect to the entire study: The cohort comprised two women and three men aged 18 to 49 years. Different laboratories and diverse techniques were used to prepare libraries and sequence TCR repertoires, to increase sequencing depth and limit assay-specific biases. Leukapheresis yielded between about 0.85 and 9.5 billion PBMCs per donor. To estimate repertoire size and how much clonotypes are shared between individuals, the study performed deep sequencing of blood TCR repertoires from about five healthy adults. Results and caveats for the whole study, not just this receptor: Sampling was limited to blood, and TCR repertoires in tissue likely differ from TCR repertoires in blood. Pairwise subsampling led to the expectation that sequencing depth would affect the degree of clonotype sharing among donors. The small number of donors limited the genetic and exposure-history diversity represented.

The donors were healthy, HIV-negative adults who had no recently reported acute infections or vaccinations. Every donor was a Caucasian adult residing in Nashville, Tennessee, USA. For unsorted samples, tens of millions of PBMCs were counted, and genomic DNA was extracted using the QIAamp DNA Blood Mini kit. Blood was collected by leukapheresis, and PBMCs were isolated by Ficoll-Histopaque density gradient centrifugation and then cryopreserved in liquid nitrogen vapor phase. Using the deep immunoSEQ assay, TCR CDR3 regions were amplified from genomic DNA by multiplex PCR. For each cell subset, the extracted genomic DNA was distributed evenly across all wells of several immunoSEQ 96-well plates, and each plate served as one replicate. For unsorted PBMC, around 300 ng of genomic DNA, equivalent to about 30,000 T cell genomes, went into each replicate PCR. Ten immunoSEQ deep assay plates were used to sequence the unsorted PBMC genomic DNA. Purified libraries were measured with a Qubit 3.0 fluorometer, size-checked on a Bioanalyzer 2100, and measured again with the KAPA Library Quantification kit. Every immunoSEQ 96-well plate was sequenced on a separate single-read 150-cycle Illumina NextSeq 550 flow cell. On the authors' methods: The immunoSEQ output contained only junctional sequences without quality scores, so filtering could not match that applied to full-length reads. To assign V/J genes and CDR3, sequences were annotated against IMGT germline references using PyIR, a Python wrapper for IgBLAST v1.9. Any read was removed if the V/J assignment was weak (E-value above 1e-6), the CDR3 was missing, or the read contained stop codons, out-of-frame junctions, or ambiguous translated residues. A V3J clonotype was defined by an identical inferred V gene, J gene, and CDR3 amino acid sequence. The percentage overlap between two repertoires was calculated by dividing the number of shared unique clonotypes by the size of the smaller repertoire. Richness of each repertoire was evaluated using RTK rarefaction, the Chao1 estimator, and Recon v2.1 estimates of unobserved clonotypes. The table comes from immuneACCESS by way of TCRdb, which keeps in-frame sequences with V and J called. Part of the clones is missing from these tables; in studies checked, under half for an unresolved V gene and the rest for unknown reasons. The V and J calls and clone size are taken from that table; D and trimming were inferred from the DNA. Within this sample are about 490,000 clones, with roughly 80% of them counted one time only. The biggest ten clones account for about 13% of the sample.

Comments on this clone: Its antigen is unknown. No qualities accompany the bases; no much larger clone lies one base away.

V sheds 0 bases and J sheds 2 bases, leaving 13 bases between their ends. CDR1 and CDR2, per the germline V gene (reference sequence), are GTSNPN and SVGIG. Reading from cysteine to phenylalanine, the CDR3 counts 16 amino acids. Only the CDR3 part of the read is kept: 48 bases, read in frame from the first base. Recombination connected TRBV30 to TRBJ2-2; the D segment cannot be called with confidence. The sequencing input was PBMCs. The sequence was collected from a woman in her thirties or forties in good health. Some clones in this sample may be carry-over from other donors' samples. The DNA sequence follows: TGTGCCTGGAGTGTTTTCGAACCATCCAACACCGGGGAGCTGTTTTTT. Its protein reads: CAWSVFEPSNTGELFF.